This TCR beta chain was sequenced in a study of T cell repertoires in cytomegalovirus infection. TCRdb passed the reads through MiXCR, listing each CDR3 protein once. The repertoire has about 440,000 distinct CDR3 sequences, roughly 30% of them found once; the top ten carry about an eighth. The sample comprised PBMCs. The TCR sequence derives from a human donor in good health (CMV status not recorded). Some clones in this sample may be carry-over from other donors' samples.

CDR3 sequence (DNA): TGCGCCAGCAGAGGGACTAGCGGGGGGTCGAGCTCCTACAATGAGCAGTTCTTC. Its protein is CASRGTSGGSSSYNEQFF. V is TRBV5-1 and J is TRBJ2-1; 15 positions agree with TRBD2. The V gene end was trimmed by 5 bases and the J gene end by 0 bases; junction bases not matched to a gene: 6. This CDR3 has 18 amino acids. The germline CDR1 and CDR2 sequences are SGHRS and YFSETQ.